This record concerns one TCR beta chain sequence. Germline is not matched at one junction end, which may reflect a read error. Both 60 Vbeta primers and 13 Jbeta primers went into the PCR. Clones were read by immunoSEQ multiplex PCR, and TCRdb kept only the in-frame ones, dropping some. This table holds approximately 180,000 clones, roughly 78% found once. Germline lookup yields CDR1 SEHNR and CDR2 FQNEAQ (reference sequence). This CDR3 contains 13 residues. The record originates from a study of cytomegalovirus exposure and HLA in healthy donors. V and J are TRBV7-9 and TRBJ1-1; D is unclear. Sequencing was done on a sample of PBMCs. This TCR came from a woman aged 45-65 years in good health and CMV-seropositive. CDR3 sequence (DNA): TGTACCAGCAGCTTAGAATTGGCCACTGAAGCTTTCTTT. It codes for CTSSLELATEAFF.